The 8 T cell receptor beta chains given below trace back to one sample, sequenced in a study of graft-versus-host responses after intestinal transplantation. Clones were read by immunoSEQ multiplex PCR, and TCRdb kept only the in-frame ones, dropping some. Among around 92,000 clones listed, roughly 88% were seen once. The specimen was PBMCs, collected 255 days after intestinal transplant. These receptors were collected from a human patient who received an intestinal transplant, so some T cells may come from the graft donor.

V usage is TRBV29-1 and J usage is TRBJ1-1, with unresolved D. Germline-derived CDR1 and CDR2 are SQVTM and ANQGSEA. Trimming pared 3 bases from V and 6 bases from J, leaving 11 bases between. This CDR3 has 12 residues. As DNA, the CDR3 is TGCAGCGTTGAGGGTTTGGCGGCTGAAGCTTTCTTT. Its translation: CSVEGLAAEAFF.

The J gene is TRBJ1-3, the V gene TRBV2; 9 bases match TRBD1. In germline, CDR1 is SNHLY, CDR2 FYNNEI. This CDR3 region has 16 residues. With 3 bases clipped from V and 4 bases from J, the junction kept 7 bases outside the gene matches. The CDR3 here is CASSEGTGGRGNTIYF. The CDR3 region has the DNA TGTGCCAGCAGTGAGGGTACAGGGGGCAGAGGAAACACCATATATTTT.

This rearrangement joins TRBV28 to TRBJ2-7, with a possible D match to TRBD2 (5 bases). Germline values: CDR1 MDHEN, CDR2 SYDVKM. Deletions cut 5 bases from V and 5 bases from J, with 19 bases between. The CDR3 is 15 residues long. Here the CDR3 DNA reads TGTGCCAGCAGTCCCCCCGGACTTTCGGCCCACGAGCAGTACGTC. It codes for CASSPPGLSAHEQYV.

CDR3 loop: CSVEEGSNTGELFF. CDR3 nucleotides: TGCAGCGTTGAAGAGGGGTCCAACACCGGGGAGCTGTTTTTT. The rearrangement uses TRBV29-1 and TRBJ2-2; D call uncertain. V was cut by 0 bases and J by 2 bases, with 7 bases left in between. The CDR3 is made up of 14 amino acids. Germline V gene data show CDR1 as SQVTM and CDR2 as ANQGSEA.

This chain uses TRBV19 with TRBJ1-5; D is possibly TRBD1 (5 bases). The CDR3 has 13 residues. V was clipped by 0 bases and J by 6 bases, with 6 bases between them. CDR1 LNHDA and CDR2 SQIVND come from the germline V gene (reference sequence). The CDR3 protein is CASSIDRVQPQHF. Written as DNA, the CDR3 is TGTGCCAGTAGTATAGACAGGGTTCAGCCCCAGCATTTT.

The V call is TRBV5-4, the J call TRBJ1-1, with D hard to call. CDR1 SGHNT and CDR2 YYREEE come from the germline V gene (reference sequence). The CDR3 loop spans 16 amino acids. V was pared by 4 bases and J by 2 bases, with 18 bases between. The CDR3 reads CASSLPLRGPNTEAFF. In DNA, the CDR3 is TGTGCCAGCAGCCTGCCTTTAAGAGGCCCTAACACTGAAGCTTTCTTT.

The rearrangement joins TRBV7-3 to TRBJ2-6; D uncertain. CDR3 length: 13 residues. V was cut by 5 bases and J by 5 bases, with 7 bases left in between. CDR1 SGHTA and CDR2 FQGTGA come from the germline V gene. The CDR3 loop reads CASSPSRANVLTF. The CDR3 DNA is TGTGCCAGCAGCCCCTCCCGGGCCAACGTCCTGACTTTC.

Only a few counts were recorded for this clone. The rearrangement joins TRBV21-1 to TRBJ1-3. TRBV21-1 is tagged as a pseudogene. There are 22 residues in the CDR3. The CDR3 DNA is TGTGCCAGCAGCAAAGTAAGCCAGGGGGGGTCGTCCACCACGACGTCCGGAAACACCATATATTTT. Its translation is CASSKVSQGGSSTTTSGNTIYF.